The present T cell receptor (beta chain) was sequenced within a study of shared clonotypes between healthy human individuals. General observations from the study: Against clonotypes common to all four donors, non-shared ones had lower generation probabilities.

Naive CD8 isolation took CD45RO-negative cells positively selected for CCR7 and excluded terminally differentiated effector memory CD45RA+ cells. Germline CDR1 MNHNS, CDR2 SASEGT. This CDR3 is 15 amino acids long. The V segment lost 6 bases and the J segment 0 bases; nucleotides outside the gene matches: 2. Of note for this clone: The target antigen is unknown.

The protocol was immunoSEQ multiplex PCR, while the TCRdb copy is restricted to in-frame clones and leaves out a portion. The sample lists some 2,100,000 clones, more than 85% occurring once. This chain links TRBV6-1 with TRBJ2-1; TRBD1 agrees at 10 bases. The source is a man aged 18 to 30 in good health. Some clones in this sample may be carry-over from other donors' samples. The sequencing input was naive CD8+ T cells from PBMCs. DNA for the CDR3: TGTGCCAGCAGGACAGGGGGCTCCTCCTACAATGAGCAGTTCTTC. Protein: CASRTGGSSYNEQFF.